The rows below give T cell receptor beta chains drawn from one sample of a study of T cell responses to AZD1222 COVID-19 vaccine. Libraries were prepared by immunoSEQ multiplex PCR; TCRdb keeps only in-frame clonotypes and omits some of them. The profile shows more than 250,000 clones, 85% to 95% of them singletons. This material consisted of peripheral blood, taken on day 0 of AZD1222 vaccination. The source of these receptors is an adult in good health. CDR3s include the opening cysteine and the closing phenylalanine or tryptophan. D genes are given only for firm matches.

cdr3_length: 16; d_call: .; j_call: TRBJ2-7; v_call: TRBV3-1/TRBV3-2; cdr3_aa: CASSQDMGGYPYEQYF
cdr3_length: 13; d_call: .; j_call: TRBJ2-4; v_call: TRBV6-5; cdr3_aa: CASRHIAKNIQYF
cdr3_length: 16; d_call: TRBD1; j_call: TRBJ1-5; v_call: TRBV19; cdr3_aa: CASNPIDRGDNQPQHF
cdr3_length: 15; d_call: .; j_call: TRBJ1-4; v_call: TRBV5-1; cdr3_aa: CASSSGRATNEKLFF
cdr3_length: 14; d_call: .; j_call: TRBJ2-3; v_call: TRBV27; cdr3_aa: CASSRRGLTDTQYF
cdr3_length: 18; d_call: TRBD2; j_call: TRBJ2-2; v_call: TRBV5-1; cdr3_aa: CASSLDDGRDLNTGELFF
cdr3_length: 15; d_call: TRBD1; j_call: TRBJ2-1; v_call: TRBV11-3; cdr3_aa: CASSSPGQGVHEQFF
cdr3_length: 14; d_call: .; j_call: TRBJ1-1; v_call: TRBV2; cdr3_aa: CASRGGQSNTEAFF
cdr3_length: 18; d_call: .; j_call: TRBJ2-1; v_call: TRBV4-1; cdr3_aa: CASSQEPSGLRGVHEQFF
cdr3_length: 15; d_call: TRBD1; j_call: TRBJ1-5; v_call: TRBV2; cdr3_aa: CASSGQGTKYQPQHF